Reported below is one TCR beta chain. These data come from a study of T cell changes during pregnancy in multiple sclerosis. Germline CDR1 and CDR2: MNHEY and SVGAGI. The V gene lost 6 bases and the J gene lost 7 bases, with 13 bases spanning the gap. The length of the CDR3 is 13 residues. Libraries were prepared by immunoSEQ multiplex PCR; TCRdb keeps only in-frame clonotypes and omits some of them. Among more than 75,000 clones listed, 85% to 95% were seen once. Sequenced here: peripheral blood, sampled in the first trimester of pregnancy. The J gene is TRBJ2-1, the V gene TRBV6-5, with D perhaps matching TRBD2 (6 bases). This clonotype was sampled from a female donor with multiple sclerosis, enrolled in a pregnancy study. CDR3 nucleotide sequence: TGTGCCAGCAGCCTCGGAGGGTTTAATGAGCAGTTCTTC. It translates to CASSLGGFNEQFF.